This entry lists 9 T cell receptor beta chains sequenced from one sample in a study of early T cells in non-severe SARS-CoV-2 infection. TCRdb reprocessed the 5' RACE reads with MiXCR, giving one entry per CDR3 protein. The sample lists some 67,000 distinct CDR3 sequences, about 9% occurring once. The sample was whole blood, taken at baseline. These receptors originate from an adult who was a healthcare worker with PCR-confirmed SARS-CoV-2 infection or an uninfected control (not recorded which).

Only a few counts were recorded for this clonotype. The chain carries TRBV7-8 and TRBJ2-1; D is tentatively TRBD1 or TRBD2 (5 bases each). The CDR3 is made up of 12 amino acids. Germline CDR1 reads SGHVS; CDR2 reads FQNEAQ. The V and J ends lost 3 bases and 10 bases respectively, with 10 bases between them. DNA of the CDR3: TGTGCCAGCAGCTTGAGGGGCGGCGAGCAGTTCTTC. It codes for CASSLRGGEQFF.

A few counts support this clonotype. The chain recombines TRBV5-6 with TRBJ2-7, with TRBD1 matching over 11 bases. The V gene end was trimmed by 4 bases and the J gene end by 3 bases; junction bases not matched to a gene: 6. CDR1 is SGHDT and CDR2 is YYEEEE in the germline V gene. There are 15 residues in the CDR3. CDR3 sequence reads: CASSPGTGGFYEQYF. The CDR3 DNA is TGTGCCAGCAGCCCTGGGACAGGGGGGTTCTACGAGCAGTACTTC.

Remarks on this clonotype: A much larger clone is a single base away; this may be a read error. The genes are TRBV28 and TRBJ2-3; D gene unclear. The CDR3 is made up of 16 amino acids. Germline V gene data show CDR1 as MDHEN and CDR2 as SYDVKM. The CDR3 DNA follows: TGTGCCAACAGTTTAGGCCCATTCTTTAGCACAGATACGCAGTATTTT. Translation: CANSLGPFFSTDTQYF. Full variable domain (remainder filled in from reference TRBV28 and TRBJ2-3): DVKVTQSSRYLVKRTGEKVFLECVQDMDHENMFWYRQDPGLGLRLIYFSYDVKMKEKGDIPEGYSVSREKKERFSLILESASTNQTSMYLCANSLGPFFSTDTQYFGPGTRLTVL.

This clonotype has more than one count but fewer than ten. The chain combines TRBV29-1 with TRBJ1-1, with D possibly matching TRBD1 (6 bases). Trimming pared 0 bases from V and 10 bases from J, leaving 15 bases between. The V gene's germline CDR1 is SQVTM and CDR2 ANQGSEA. The CDR3 length is 13 residues. The CDR3, as DNA: TGCAGCGTTGAAGATCTTAAACTGGGGGCAGCTTTCTTT. Translated: CSVEDLKLGAAFF. The full variable domain, its missing parts supplied by reference TRBV29-1 and TRBJ1-1, is SAVISQKPSRDICQRGTSLTIQCQVDSQVTMMFWYRQQPGQSLTLIATANQGSEATYESGFVIDKFPISRPNLTFSTLTVSNMSPEDSSIYLCSVEDLKLGAAFFGQGTRLTVV.

J is TRBJ1-1 and V is TRBV5-1; D possibly corresponds to TRBD1 (5 bases). The germline V gene encodes CDR1 SGHRS and CDR2 YFSETQ. Trimming stripped 4 bases from V and 0 bases from J, with 13 bases between. The CDR3 length is 15 residues. The CDR3 DNA follows: TGCGCCAGCAGCCCTACCGGGACTGTGAACACTGAAGCTTTCTTT. It is translated as CASSPTGTVNTEAFF.

This clonotype showed up just a few times. V usage is TRBV30 and J usage is TRBJ2-3, with D hard to call. V was cut by 4 bases and J by 0 bases, with 11 bases left in between. The CDR3 length is 14 residues. Germline-derived CDR1 and CDR2 are GTSNPN and SVGIG (reference sequence). In nucleotides, the CDR3 is TGTGCCTGGAAGGTTGGCGGTAGCACAGATACGCAGTATTTT. Encoded protein: CAWKVGGSTDTQYF.

This chain uses TRBV12-5 with TRBJ1-3; the D is unclear. Germline V CDR1 and CDR2: LGHNT, FRNRAP. The CDR3 has 14 residues. The V gene lost 2 bases and the J gene lost 1 base, with 6 bases spanning the gap. CDR3 DNA sequence: TGTGCTAGTGGTTTGCTGGGTTCTGGAAACACCATATATTTT. Amino acids: CASGLLGSGNTIYF.

This clonotype is judged medium-sized (0.01 to 0.1%). V gene TRBV6-2 or TRBV6-3 combines with J gene TRBJ2-2; 7 bases are a match to TRBD1. With 2 bases clipped from V and 3 bases from J, the junction kept 3 bases outside the gene matches. The CDR3 runs 15 residues. Per germline, CDR1 MNHEY and CDR2 SVGEGT. The CDR3, as DNA: TGTGCCAGCAGTTACGCAGACAGGGACACCGGGGAGCTGTTTTTT. Protein: CASSYADRDTGELFF.

In this sample, this clonotype turned up a few times. The chain has TRBV30 and TRBJ1-1; D remains ambiguous. Per the germline V gene, CDR1 is GTSNPN and CDR2 is SVGIG (reference sequence). V shed 4 bases and J shed 5 bases, with 8 bases lying between them. CDR3 size: 11 residues. CDR3: CAWKESTEAFF. CDR3 sequence (DNA): TGTGCCTGGAAGGAGTCAACTGAAGCTTTCTTT.